The clone carrying this T cell receptor beta chain was seen a single time. The antigen remains undetermined. This sample stems from a study of cytomegalovirus exposure and HLA in healthy donors. After removal of 2 bases from V and 6 bases from J, the junction contained 5 bases not matched to a gene. This CDR3 comprises 15 residues. Germline V CDR1 and CDR2: WSHSY, SAAADI. Study-level results: Highly shared variants forming one cluster were likely a sequencing artifact.

Vbeta (60) and Jbeta (13) primers were used in the PCR. TCRdb's copy holds only in-frame clones and misses some; the assay was immunoSEQ multiplex PCR. The sample has 150,000 to 250,000 clones; 79% are singletons. This receptor was obtained from a girl under 18 in good health and CMV-seropositive. Sequencing was carried out using PBMCs. The chain couples TRBV10-2 to TRBJ2-3, with 10 bases that match TRBD2. CDR3 protein: CASSEQRGGMDTQYF. The DNA for the CDR3 is TGCGCCAGCAGTGAGCAGCGGGGGGGAATGGATACGCAGTATTTT.